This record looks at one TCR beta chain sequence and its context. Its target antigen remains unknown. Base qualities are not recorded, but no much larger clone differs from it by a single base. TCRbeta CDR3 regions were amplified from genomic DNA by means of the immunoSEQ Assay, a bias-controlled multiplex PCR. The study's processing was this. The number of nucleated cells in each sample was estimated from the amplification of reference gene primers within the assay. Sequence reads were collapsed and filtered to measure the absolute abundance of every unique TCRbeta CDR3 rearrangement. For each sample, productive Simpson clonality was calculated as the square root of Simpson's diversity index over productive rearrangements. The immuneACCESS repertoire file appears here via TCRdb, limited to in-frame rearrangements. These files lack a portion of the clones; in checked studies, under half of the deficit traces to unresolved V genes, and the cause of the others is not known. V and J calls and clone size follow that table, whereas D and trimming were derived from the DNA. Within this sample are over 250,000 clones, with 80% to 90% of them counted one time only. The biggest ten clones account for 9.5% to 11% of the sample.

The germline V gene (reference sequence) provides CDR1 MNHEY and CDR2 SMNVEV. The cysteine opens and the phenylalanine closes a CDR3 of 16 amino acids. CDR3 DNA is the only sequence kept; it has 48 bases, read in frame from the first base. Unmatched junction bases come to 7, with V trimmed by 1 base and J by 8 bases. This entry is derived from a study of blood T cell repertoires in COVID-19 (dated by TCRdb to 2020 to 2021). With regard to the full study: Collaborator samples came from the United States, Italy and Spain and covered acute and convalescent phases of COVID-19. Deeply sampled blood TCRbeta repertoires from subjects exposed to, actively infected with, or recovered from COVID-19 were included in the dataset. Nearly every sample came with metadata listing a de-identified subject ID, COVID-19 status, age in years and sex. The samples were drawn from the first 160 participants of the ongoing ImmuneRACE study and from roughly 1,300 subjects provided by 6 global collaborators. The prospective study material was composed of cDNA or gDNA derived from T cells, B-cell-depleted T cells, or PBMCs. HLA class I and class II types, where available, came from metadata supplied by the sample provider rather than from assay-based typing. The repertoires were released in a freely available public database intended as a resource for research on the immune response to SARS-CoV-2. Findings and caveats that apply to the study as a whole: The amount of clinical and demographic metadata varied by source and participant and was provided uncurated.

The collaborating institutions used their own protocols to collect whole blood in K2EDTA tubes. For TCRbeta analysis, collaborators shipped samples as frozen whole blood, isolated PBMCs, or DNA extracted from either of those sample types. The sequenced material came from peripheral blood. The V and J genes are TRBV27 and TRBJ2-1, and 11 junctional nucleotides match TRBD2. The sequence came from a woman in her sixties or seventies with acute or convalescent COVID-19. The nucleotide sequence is TGTGCCAGCAGTTTATACGGACTAGCGGGCGTCGATGAGCAGTTCTTC. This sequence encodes CASSLYGLAGVDEQFF.